These T cell receptor beta chains were read from a single sample in a study of siplizumab effects on memory and regulatory T cells. The protocol was immunoSEQ multiplex PCR, while the TCRdb copy is restricted to in-frame clones and leaves out a portion. Among about 50,000 clones listed, roughly nine tenths were seen once. Specimen: naive CD8+ T cells sorted from blood. The receptors stem from a human donor in good health. Both conserved end residues are part of each CDR3. The D gene is left open where the match is weak. Only some rows state a clone size, as once, few, many or a class for expanded clones.

d_gene	v_gene	j_gene	abundance	CDR3aa	CDR3nt
TRBD1	TRBV6-5	TRBJ2-7	-	CASQGAYEQYF	TGTGCCAGCCAGGGGGCATACGAGCAGTACTTC
-	TRBV5-8	TRBJ1-2	-	CASSLVWVPYGYTF	TGTGCCAGCAGCTTGGTTTGGGTACCTTATGGCTACACCTTC
TRBD2	TRBV7-2	TRBJ2-5	-	CASSRDGLEGETQYF	TGTGCCAGCAGCCGAGATGGACTAGAGGGCGAGACCCAGTACTTC
-	TRBV6-5	TRBJ2-2	-	CASTDVLTGELFF	TGTGCCAGCACCGATGTCCTTACCGGGGAGCTGTTTTTT
-	TRBV7-9	TRBJ2-3	-	CASSVTITDTQYF	TGTGCCAGCAGCGTCACTATCACAGATACGCAGTATTTT
TRBD1	TRBV19	TRBJ2-5	-	CASSIDMTGYQETQYF	TGTGCCAGTAGTATAGATATGACAGGGTACCAAGAGACCCAGTACTTC
-	TRBV4-1	TRBJ2-2	few	CASSRSVGRELFF	TGCGCCAGCAGCCGATCTGTGGGGCGGGAGCTGTTTTTT
-	TRBV21-1	TRBJ2-3	-	CASSKGADTQYF	TGTGCCAGCAGCAAAGGGGCAGATACGCAGTATTTT
-	TRBV7-9	TRBJ2-2	-	CASSLNLPDDMAGELFF	TGTGCCAGCAGCTTAAACCTCCCAGACGATATGGCCGGGGAGCTGTTTTTT
-	TRBV5-6	TRBJ2-7	-	CASSFHRNYEQYF	TGTGCCAGCAGCTTTCACAGGAACTACGAGCAGTACTTC
-	TRBV5-1	TRBJ2-3	-	CASGPGLGWALSMDTQYF	TGCGCCAGCGGCCCGGGGTTAGGTTGGGCATTAAGTATGGATACGCAGTATTTT
TRBD2	TRBV4-2	TRBJ2-3	-	CASSSPSGGGDTQYF	TGTGCCAGCAGCTCCCCTAGCGGGGGCGGGGATACGCAGTATTTT
-	TRBV7-8	TRBJ2-5	-	CASSFPLGLGQETQYF	TGTGCCAGCAGCTTCCCTCTCGGGTTGGGACAAGAGACCCAGTACTTC
TRBD1	TRBV12-5	TRBJ1-2	-	CASGPGQGAGYTF	TGTGCTAGTGGTCCGGGACAGGGGGCCGGCTACACCTTC
-	TRBV21-1	TRBJ2-3	-	CASSRVAAGPGDTQYF	TGTGCCAGCAGCAGGGTAGCGGCAGGACCGGGAGATACGCAGTATTTT
-	TRBV18	TRBJ2-7	-	CASSPQAVSYEQYF	TGTGCCAGCTCACCACAGGCGGTATCCTACGAGCAGTACTTC
-	TRBV27	TRBJ1-1	-	CASSFPGWTEAFF	TGTGCCAGCAGTTTCCCCGGGTGGACTGAAGCTTTCTTT
-	TRBV6-1	TRBJ2-2	-	CASRRTATDTGELFF	TGTGCCAGCAGGCGGACAGCTACCGACACCGGGGAGCTGTTTTTT
TRBD1	TRBV7-9	TRBJ1-5	-	CASSSARQGLGPQHF	TGTGCCAGCAGCTCAGCGAGACAGGGCTTAGGGCCCCAGCATTTT
-	TRBV5-1	TRBJ2-3	-	CASSFLPTDPSTDTQYF	TGCGCCAGCAGCTTCCTTCCTACAGATCCTTCCACAGATACGCAGTATTTT
-	TRBV27	TRBJ1-6	-	CASSLTPTDSPLHF	TGTGCCAGCAGTTTGACACCAACTGATTCACCCCTCCACTTT
-	TRBV19	TRBJ1-1	few	CASRIPYTGDTEAFF	TGTGCCAGTAGGATCCCGTACACCGGTGACACTGAAGCTTTCTTT